This T cell receptor (beta chain) was retrieved from a study of blood T cell repertoires in COVID-19. Study-level background: COVID-19 samples from acute and convalescent phases originated in the United States, Italy and Spain.

The V gene's germline CDR1 is SEHNR and CDR2 FQNEAQ (reference sequence). CDR3 size: 14 residues. The J segment lost 7 bases and the V segment lost 3 bases, leaving 6 bases of the junction unmatched. Clones were sequenced by immunoSEQ multiplex PCR, and TCRdb holds only the in-frame ones, with some missing. The table lists approximately 250,000 clones, 75% to 90% of them singletons. This clone was seen at least ten times. The sequence was collected from a human donor in a cohort sampled during active COVID-19. The rearrangement joins TRBV7-9 to TRBJ2-1; 7 nucleotides match TRBD2. Material: peripheral blood. Here the CDR3 DNA reads TGTGCCAGCAGCTTGGACGGCGGGAGTAATGAGCAGTTCTTC. Its translation: CASSLDGGSNEQFF. Combining the CDR3 with reference TRBV7-9 and TRBJ2-1 gives the whole variable domain DTGVSQNPRHKITKRGQNVTFRCDPISEHNRLYWYRQTLGQGPEFLTYFQNEAQLEKSRLLSDRFSAERPKGSFSTLEIQRTEQGDSAMYLCASSLDGGSNEQFFGPGTRLTVL.